A single sample gave rise to the 14 T cell receptor beta chains below, sequenced in a study of blood T cell repertoires in COVID-19. Some clones are missing from TCRdb's copy, which holds only in-frame ones; the method was immunoSEQ multiplex PCR. The sample yields 210,000 or so clones, approximately 87% seen once. Sequences were obtained from peripheral blood. The receptors were gathered from a woman between 45 and 65 years old with acute or convalescent COVID-19.

This clone was detected only once. The chain joins TRBV19 to TRBJ1-1, with 7 bases identical to TRBD1. The CDR3 spans 13 residues. CDR1 and CDR2 from the germline V gene are LNHDA and SQIVND (reference sequence). Trimming removed 6 bases from V and 5 bases from J; junction bases left unmatched: 6. CDR3 nucleotide sequence: TGTGCCAGTAGATCAGGGGGGATTACTGAAGCTTTCTTT. Translating it yields CASRSGGITEAFF.

The J gene is TRBJ1-5, the V gene TRBV4-1; possible D gene TRBD1, 5 bases. The CDR3 consists of 15 residues. Per the germline V gene, CDR1 is MGHRA and CDR2 is YSYEKL. Trimming pared 0 bases from V and 6 bases from J, leaving 12 bases between. In DNA form, the CDR3 reads TGCGCCAGCAGCCAAGAATTCACAGGAGTTCAGCCCCAGCATTTT. This encodes CASSQEFTGVQPQHF.

V is TRBV6-2 or TRBV6-3 and J is TRBJ2-1; 8 bases map to TRBD2. The V gene's germline CDR1 is MNHEY and CDR2 SVGEGT. V trimming: 6 bases; J trimming: 0 bases; junction bases outside the gene matches: 7. The CDR3 spans 16 residues. CDR3 in amino acids: CASSPGAGGSYNEQFF. The CDR3 DNA follows: TGTGCCAGCAGCCCCGGGGCGGGGGGCTCCTACAATGAGCAGTTCTTC.

This clone appeared once. The chain couples TRBV7-9 to TRBJ1-1; D is ambiguous. CDR1 SEHNR and CDR2 FQNEAQ come from the germline V gene (reference sequence). This CDR3 is built from 13 residues. V lost 3 bases, J lost 3 bases, and 8 bases lay in between. CDR3: CASSFFEDTEAFF. As DNA, the CDR3 is TGTGCCAGCAGCTTTTTTGAGGACACTGAAGCTTTCTTT.

The chain joins TRBV4-2 to TRBJ1-2, with a tentative D call TRBD1 (5 bases). Trimming took off 1 base at V and 4 bases at J, with 10 bases between the two ends. The CDR3 runs 14 residues. The germline V gene has CDR1 LGHNA and CDR2 YNFKEQ. CDR3 loop: CASSQVQGGYGYTF. CDR3 nucleotide sequence: TGTGCCAGCAGCCAAGTTCAGGGTGGCTATGGCTACACCTTC.

In nucleotides, the CDR3 is TGTGCCAGCAGCCACCTTACTGGTAGCGGGAGGAAAGGAGAGACCCAGTACTTC. It specifies CASSHLTGSGRKGETQYF. This chain joins TRBV7-8 and TRBJ2-5; 10 bases map to TRBD2. This CDR3 has 18 residues. Losses at the gene ends were 5 bases for V and 4 bases for J; bases not matched to a gene: 16. CDR1 is SGHVS and CDR2 is FQNEAQ in the germline V gene. The full variable domain, with the rest looked up from reference TRBV7-8 and TRBJ2-5, is GAGVSQSPRYKVAKRGQDVALRCDPISGHVSLFWYQQALGQGPEFLTYFQNEAQLDKSGLPSDRFFAERPEGSVSTLKIQRTQQEDSAVYLCASSHLTGSGRKGETQYFGPGTRLLVL.

The gene calls are TRBV24-1 and TRBJ1-2; D gene unclear. This CDR3 contains 14 residues. The germline CDR1 and CDR2 sequences are KGHDR and SFDVKD. V was pared by 5 bases and J by 3 bases, with 12 bases between. CDR3 in amino acids: CATSGGAIHYGYTF. CDR3 bases: TGTGCCACCAGTGGAGGAGCGATTCACTATGGCTACACCTTC.

The chain couples TRBV9 to TRBJ2-7, with 7 bases matching TRBD2. CDR3 size: 13 residues. In germline, CDR1 is SGDLS, CDR2 YYNGEE. J was trimmed by 4 bases and V by 4 bases; bases with no gene match: 5. CDR3 nucleotides: TGTGCCAGCAGCCCGGGGGGACTTTACGAGCAGTACTTC. It codes for CASSPGGLYEQYF.

V usage is TRBV3-1 (or the pseudogene TRBV3-2) and J usage is TRBJ2-1; D unclear. Trimming took 2 bases from V and 10 from J, leaving 6 bases between them. The CDR3 is 11 residues long. Looked up from germline, CDR1 is LGHDT and CDR2 is YNNKEL (reference sequence). DNA for the CDR3: TGTGCCAGCAGCCAATGGCGGGAGCAGTTCTTC. Protein sequence: CASSQWREQFF.

The chain has TRBV24-1 and TRBJ1-1; D remains ambiguous. The CDR3 runs 12 residues. Per the germline V gene, CDR1 is KGHDR and CDR2 is SFDVKD. The germline V and J ends were trimmed by 7 bases and 3 bases, with 8 bases remaining between them. Here the CDR3 reads CATRRADTEAFF. Here the CDR3 DNA reads TGTGCCACCAGGAGGGCGGACACTGAAGCTTTCTTT.

CDR3 in DNA: TGTGCCAGTAGTATCTCCGGGACTAGCGGCCGCCGCGTAAACAATGAGCAGTTCTTC. Protein sequence: CASSISGTSGRRVNNEQFF. This chain connects TRBV19 to TRBJ2-1, with 11 nucleotides matching TRBD2. The CDR3 is made up of 19 amino acids. CDR1 is LNHDA, CDR2 SQIVND, per germline (reference sequence). The ends lost 3 bases at V and 5 bases at J; junction bases unmatched: 15.

This chain links TRBV27 with TRBJ1-5, with TRBD1 matching 7 bases. Looked up from germline, CDR1 is MNHEY and CDR2 is SMNVEV (reference sequence). V shed 8 bases, J shed 5 bases, and the junction held 6 bases outside the gene matches. This CDR3 has 13 residues. CDR3 in amino acids: CASRTGDDQPQHF. The CDR3 nucleotides are TGTGCCAGCCGCACAGGGGACGATCAGCCCCAGCATTTT.

The V and J genes are TRBV12-3 or TRBV12-4 and TRBJ1-1, with TRBD1 as a possible D gene (5 bases). Trimming left V 7 bases short and J 1 base short, with 10 bases between. The CDR3 runs to 13 residues. In DNA form, the CDR3 reads TGTGCCAGCACCACGACAGAGAACACTGAAGCTTTCTTT. Its protein is CASTTTENTEAFF.

The chain combines TRBV5-4 with TRBJ1-2; maybe TRBD1 (5 bases). Trimming removed 0 bases at V and 8 bases at J, with 14 bases between. The CDR3 totals 14 residues. The germline CDR1 and CDR2 sequences are SGHNT and YYREEE (reference sequence). CDR3 DNA sequence: TGTGCCAGCAGCTTGGGCCAGACAGAACCCGGCTACACCTTC. It is translated as CASSLGQTEPGYTF.